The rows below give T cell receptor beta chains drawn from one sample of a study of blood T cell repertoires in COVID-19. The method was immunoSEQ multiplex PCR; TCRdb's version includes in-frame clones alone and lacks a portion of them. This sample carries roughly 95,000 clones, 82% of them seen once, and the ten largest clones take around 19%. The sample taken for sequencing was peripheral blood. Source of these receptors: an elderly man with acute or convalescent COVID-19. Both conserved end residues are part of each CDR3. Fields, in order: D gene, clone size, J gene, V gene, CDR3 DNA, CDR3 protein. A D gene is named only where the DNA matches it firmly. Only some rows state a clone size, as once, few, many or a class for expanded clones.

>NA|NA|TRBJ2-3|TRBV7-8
TGTGCCAGCAGCCCAGAGGGGGGGTGGAATACGCAGTATTTT
CASSPEGGWNTQYF
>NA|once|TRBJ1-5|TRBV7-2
TGTGCCAGCAGCTTCATTAGCAATCAGCCCCAGCATTTT
CASSFISNQPQHF
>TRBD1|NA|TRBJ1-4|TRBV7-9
TGTGCCAGCAGCTTACAGGGGGCGAGGGAAAAACTGTTTTTT
CASSLQGAREKLFF
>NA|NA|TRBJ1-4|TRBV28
TGTGCCAGCACAGGGGTAAACGAAAAACTGTTTTTT
CASTGVNEKLFF
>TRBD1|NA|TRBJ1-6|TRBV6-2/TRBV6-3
TGTGCCAGCAGTTACATAGGGGGCGGTTCACCCCTCCACTTT
CASSYIGGGSPLHF
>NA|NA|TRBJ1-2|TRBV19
TGTGCCAGTAGTATAGCAGGGTTGGTATTCGGCTACACCTTC
CASSIAGLVFGYTF
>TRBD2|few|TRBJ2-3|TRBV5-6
TGTGCCAGCTCCCGCCCCTTAGCGGGAGGGGCAGATACGCAGTATTTT
CASSRPLAGGADTQYF
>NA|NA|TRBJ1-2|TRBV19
TGTGCCAGTAGTAGGAGTTCTTTTAACTATGGCTACACCTTC
CASSRSSFNYGYTF
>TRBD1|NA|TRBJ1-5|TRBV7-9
TGTGCCAGCAGACGACTTGACAGGGGTTTGGAGCAGCCCCAGCATTTT
CASRRLDRGLEQPQHF
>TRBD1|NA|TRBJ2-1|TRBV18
TGTGCCAGCTCTCCCCAAGGGCGCGACAGGGGAACCAATGAGCAGTTCTTC
CASSPQGRDRGTNEQFF
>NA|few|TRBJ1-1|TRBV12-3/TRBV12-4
TGTGCCAGCAGTTTAGCTATAGAAGCTTTCTTT
CASSLAIEAFF
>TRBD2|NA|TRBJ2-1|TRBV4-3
TGCGCCAGCAGCCAAGATAGAGTAGCGGGGGGGCCATACAATGAGCAGTTCTTC
CASSQDRVAGGPYNEQFF
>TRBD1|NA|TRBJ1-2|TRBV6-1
TGTGCCAGCATTGAAGCCGGGGACAGTCCTTCCTATGGCTACACCTTC
CASIEAGDSPSYGYTF
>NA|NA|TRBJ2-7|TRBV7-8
TGTGCCAGCAGCTTAGCCCGGGGACATGCCTACGAGCAGTACTTC
CASSLARGHAYEQYF
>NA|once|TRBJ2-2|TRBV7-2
TGTGCCAGCAGCTTAGAGGTGGGGCTCGCCGGGGAGCTGTTTTTT
CASSLEVGLAGELFF
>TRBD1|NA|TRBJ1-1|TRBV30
TGTGCCTGGGACAGGGTTAACACTGAAGCTTTCTTT
CAWDRVNTEAFF
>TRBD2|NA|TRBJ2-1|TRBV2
TGTGCCAGCACAAATGGCGGGAGGGTTGGGAATGAGCAGTTCTTC
CASTNGGRVGNEQFF
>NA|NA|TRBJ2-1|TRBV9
TGTGCCAGCAGCCCTTCTGGGAGAGGCAATGAGCAGTTCTTC
CASSPSGRGNEQFF
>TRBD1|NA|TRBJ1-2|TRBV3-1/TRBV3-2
TGTGCCAGCAGCCCCCGGGACAGGAATGGCTACACCTTC
CASSPRDRNGYTF
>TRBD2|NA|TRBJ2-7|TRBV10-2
TGCGCCAGCAGTGGACTAGCGGGACCCTACGAGCAGTACTTC
CASSGLAGPYEQYF